This is a list of T cell receptor beta chains from one sample in a study of cytomegalovirus exposure and HLA in healthy donors. Generated by immunoSEQ multiplex PCR, the TCRdb table keeps only in-frame clones and is missing some. The sample includes under 250,000 clones, around 80% of them seen just once. Sequenced: PBMCs. The origin of the receptors is a boy younger than 10 in good health and CMV-seronegative. Both conserved end residues are part of each CDR3. The D gene is left open where the match is weak. Clone size appears in some rows only: once, few, many, or a class for an expanded clone.

TRBD1 | TRBJ2-3 | . | TRBV6-5 | TGTGCCAGCAGTCACACTGTTAGGGGGCAAGATACGCAGTATTTT | CASSHTVRGQDTQYF
TRBD1 | TRBJ2-1 | . | TRBV5-1 | TGCGCCAGCAGTCCGGCCGGGACAGGGGGCTGGAATGAGCAGTTCTTC | CASSPAGTGGWNEQFF
. | TRBJ2-1 | . | TRBV2 | TGTGCCAGCGGTTGGGAGCGCAGAAATGAGCAGTTCTTC | CASGWERRNEQFF
TRBD1 | TRBJ1-6 | . | TRBV11-2 | TGTGCCAGCAGCGTCGGACAGGGAGGACCACCCCTCCACTTT | CASSVGQGGPPLHF
. | TRBJ2-4 | . | TRBV12-5 | TGTGCTAGTGGTTTGGGGGCTATTATGTACTTC | CASGLGAIMYF
TRBD2 | TRBJ2-1 | . | TRBV4-1 | TGCGCCAGCAGCCAAGCTCTTGCGGGGGTTCCCTACAATGAGCAGTTCTTC | CASSQALAGVPYNEQFF
. | TRBJ1-1 | . | TRBV7-9 | TGTGCCAGCAGCCACCAGGGGTCGAACACTGAAGCTTTCTTT | CASSHQGSNTEAFF
TRBD2 | TRBJ2-7 | . | TRBV5-1 | TGCGCCAGCAGCGACGGACTAGCGCTCGAGCAGTACTTC | CASSDGLALEQYF
. | TRBJ1-4 | . | TRBV7-2 | TGTGCCAGCAGCTTAGCAAGGGGCAGAAATGAAAAACTGTTTTTT | CASSLARGRNEKLFF
. | TRBJ1-5 | . | TRBV6-1 | TGTGCCAGCATCGGGGATAGCAATCAGTCCCAGCATTTT | CASIGDSNQSQHF
TRBD2 | TRBJ2-7 | once | TRBV30 | TGTGCCTGGAGTGTTCAAGCGGGAGCCTACGAGCAGTACTTC | CAWSVQAGAYEQYF
TRBD1 | TRBJ1-6 | . | TRBV6-1 | TGTGCCAGCAGTGGGAAAACAGGGGAATATAATTCACCCCTCCACTTT | CASSGKTGEYNSPLHF
. | TRBJ2-4 | once | TRBV5-6 | TGTGCCAGCAGCTTCGGCAAAAACATTCAGTACTTC | CASSFGKNIQYF
. | TRBJ2-3 | . | TRBV6-1 | TGTGCCAGCGGTGGCGGTACCACAGATACGCAGTATTTT | CASGGGTTDTQYF
. | TRBJ2-1 | . | TRBV29-1 | TGCAGCGTTGAGTTTGGGTCGGGTGAGCAGTTCTTC | CSVEFGSGEQFF
. | TRBJ1-1 | . | TRBV9 | TGTGCCAGCAGCGTAGAAGGAGATCGCACTGAAGCTTTCTTT | CASSVEGDRTEAFF
. | TRBJ2-5 | few | TRBV4-1 | TGCGCCAGCAGCCGAGGGGGGGTAGACGACTTCCAGTACTTC | CASSRGGVDDFQYF
TRBD1 | TRBJ1-5 | few | TRBV10-1 | TGCGCCAGCAGTGAGTCGTTGGACAGGGCAAGCAATCAGCCCCAGCATTTT | CASSESLDRASNQPQHF
. | TRBJ1-2 | . | TRBV4-1 | TGCGCCAGCAGCCAAGATAGCGGCACGGTCTATGGCTACACCTTC | CASSQDSGTVYGYTF
TRBD1 | TRBJ1-5 | . | TRBV30 | TGTGCCTGGGCCGGGACAGCGGATCAGCCCCAGCATTTT | CAWAGTADQPQHF
TRBD1 | TRBJ2-1 | . | TRBV19 | TGTGCCAGCCGGGACAGGGTTTGGGACACCTACAATGAGCAGTTCTTC | CASRDRVWDTYNEQFF
. | TRBJ2-3 | . | TRBV6-1 | TGTGCCAGCAGTGAAGGCGTTATTAAGGGGACGCAGTATTTT | CASSEGVIKGTQYF
. | TRBJ2-1 | . | TRBV7-2 | TGTGCCAGCAGCAGCCGCAATGAGCAGTTCTTC | CASSSRNEQFF
TRBD2 | TRBJ2-3 | . | TRBV7-9 | TGTGCCAGCAGCTCCGTAGGACTAGCAGGGGATACGCAGTATTTT | CASSSVGLAGDTQYF
. | TRBJ1-5 | few | TRBV6-6 | TGTGCCAGCAGTTACCCCGGTTCTAGCAATCAGCCCCAGCATTTT | CASSYPGSSNQPQHF
TRBD1 | TRBJ1-5 | few | TRBV10-3 | TGTGCCATCGGACAGGGGGGAGACCAGCCCCAGCATTTT | CAIGQGGDQPQHF
TRBD1 | TRBJ1-1 | . | TRBV5-1 | TGCGCCAGCAGCCAGGGACAGGGCACTGAAGCTTTCTTT | CASSQGQGTEAFF
. | TRBJ2-7 | . | TRBV7-9 | TGTGCCAGCAGTCACCCGCGCTCCTACGAGCAGTACTTC | CASSHPRSYEQYF
TRBD2 | TRBJ2-1 | . | TRBV11-2 | TGTGCCAGCAGCTTAGTTACTAGCGGGGGTGAGCAGTTCTTC | CASSLVTSGGEQFF
TRBD1 | TRBJ2-7 | . | TRBV9 | TGTGCCAGCAGCCCCCCGGGACAGGTCTGCTACGAGCAGTACTTC | CASSPPGQVCYEQYF
TRBD2 | TRBJ2-4 | few | TRBV27 | TGTGCCAGCAGTTTAGGAGCGGGGGGGCAGTATCGGGGAAACATTCAGTACTTC | CASSLGAGGQYRGNIQYF
TRBD2 | TRBJ2-5 | . | TRBV7-2 | TGTGCCAGCAGCCCCTTCCCTCAAGCGGGGGGGACAGAGACCCAGTACTTC | CASSPFPQAGGTETQYF
. | TRBJ1-5 | few | TRBV27 | TGTGCCAGCAGTGTCCAAGGACAGAACAATCAGCCCCAGCATTTT | CASSVQGQNNQPQHF
. | TRBJ1-1 | few | TRBV7-8 | TGTGCCAGCACCTCGAGCGGGGTGAACACTGAAGCTTTCTTT | CASTSSGVNTEAFF
. | TRBJ2-2 | . | TRBV2 | TGTGCCAGCAGGAAAACAGAGAACACCGGGGAGCTGTTTTTT | CASRKTENTGELFF